A selection of T cell receptor beta chains follows, all from one sample in a study of T cells in Graves' hyperthyroidism and ophthalmopathy. MiXCR was run by TCRdb on the multiplex PCR reads, yielding one entry per CDR3 protein. The sample has roughly 350,000 distinct CDR3 sequences; roughly an eighth are singletons. Material: blood. All receptors derive from a woman in her thirties or forties with Graves' ophthalmopathy. The CDR3 runs from the conserved cysteine through the conserved F or W. Each record gives: V gene, D gene, clone size, J gene, CDR3 DNA, CDR3 protein. A D gene is named only where the DNA matches it firmly. A row's size may be missing; if present it is once, few, many or a size class.

TRBV20-1,TRBD2,many,TRBJ2-7,TGCAGTGCTAGACATAGCGGGAGGGTGGGCAACGAGCAGTACTTC,CSARHSGRVGNEQYF
TRBV11-2,TRBD2,many,TRBJ2-1,TGTGCCAGCAGCTTACGTCTAGCGGAATGGGAGCAGTTCTTC,CASSLRLAEWEQFF
TRBV20-1,NA,few,TRBJ2-4,TGCAGTGCGGGACACAGAGAAAACATTCAGTACTTC,CSAGHRENIQYF
TRBV14,NA,NA,TRBJ2-1,TGTGCCAGCAGCCGACGCCACCTAAGGAGCTCCTACGATGAGCAGTTCTTC,CASSRRHLRSSYDEQFF
TRBV6-5,NA,NA,TRBJ2-5,TGTGCCAGCAGTTACCCGGACAGGGAGGGCCCAATGTACCAAGAGACCCAGTACTTC,CASSYPDREGPMYQETQYF
TRBV29-1,NA,many,TRBJ2-3,TGCAGCACTCGCAGGGGAGATACGCAGTATTTT,CSTRRGDTQYF
TRBV10-3,TRBD1,NA,TRBJ1-2,TGTGCCATCAGTCTCCGGGACAGTGAATATTATGGCTACACCTTC,CAISLRDSEYYGYTF
TRBV12-3/TRBV12-4,NA,many,TRBJ2-5,TGTGCCAGCAGCTATGGGACTCTCCCCCCACAAGAGACCCAGTACTTC,CASSYGTLPPQETQYF
TRBV5-1,NA,NA,TRBJ1-6,TGCGCCAGCAGTGTGGGGGGCCCTAATTCACCCCTCCACTTT,CASSVGGPNSPLHF
TRBV28,TRBD2,many,TRBJ2-7,TGTGCCAGCAGTTTGCTGCGGGAGGGAAAGACCTACGAGCAGTACTTC,CASSLLREGKTYEQYF
TRBV3-1,NA,few,TRBJ1-3,TGTGCCAGCAGCCAACTAGGCCTCTCCACCATATATTTT,CASSQLGLSTIYF
TRBV7-9,NA,few,TRBJ1-6,TGTGCCAGCAGGGAGACGAGGGTGCATTCACCCCTCCACTTT,CASRETRVHSPLHF
TRBV20-1,NA,many,TRBJ1-2,TGCAGTGCTAGGCACTCGGGACCCAACTATGGCTACACCTTC,CSARHSGPNYGYTF
TRBV6-1,NA,NA,TRBJ2-3,TGTGCCAGCAGTGAAAAAAGCTTCATACTAGCCGACGTTATCACAGATACGCAGTATTTT,CASSEKSFILADVITDTQYF
TRBV20-1,TRBD2,NA,TRBJ2-1,TGCAGTGCTCTTTCACTAGCGGGAGAGAATGAGCAGTTCTTC,CSALSLAGENEQFF
TRBV10-2,NA,many,TRBJ1-5,TGCGCCAGCAGAGGACAGTACCGAAATCAGCCCCAGCATTTT,CASRGQYRNQPQHF
TRBV5-5,NA,NA,TRBJ2-1,TGTGCCAGCAGCTTGGGGCAGGCCACCTACAATGAGCAGTTCTTC,CASSLGQATYNEQFF
TRBV7-6,NA,NA,TRBJ1-6,TGTGCCAGCAGCTTAGAAACAGGGAAAAATTCACCCCTCCACTTT,CASSLETGKNSPLHF
TRBV12-3/TRBV12-4,NA,many,TRBJ2-7,TGTGCCAGCAGTTTCACGAACGGAGACGAGCAGTACTTC,CASSFTNGDEQYF
TRBV6-1,TRBD2,many,TRBJ2-5,TGTGCCAGCACTCCAGCGGGAGAAGATGAGACCCAGTACTTC,CASTPAGEDETQYF
TRBV29-1,TRBD1,few,TRBJ1-1,TGCAGCGTCATGGGACAGTATAACACTGAAGCTTTCTTT,CSVMGQYNTEAFF
TRBV6-1,NA,many,TRBJ2-7,TGTGCCAGCAGTGAACGGCCAGACAAACAAAGAGCCTACGAGCAGTACTTC,CASSERPDKQRAYEQYF
TRBV6-1,TRBD1,few,TRBJ1-1,TGTGCCAGCTCAGAAACAGGGGCCCAACGCATAATGAACACTGAAGCTTTCTTT,CASSETGAQRIMNTEAFF
TRBV18,NA,NA,TRBJ2-7,TGTGCCAGCTCACTCTCAACTCAGGGAACCTACGAGCAGTACTTC,CASSLSTQGTYEQYF
TRBV20-1,NA,many,TRBJ2-3,TGCAGTGCTAGCGGGGGGCCGGGGAGGACAGATACGCAGTATTTT,CSASGGPGRTDTQYF
TRBV7-9,TRBD2,few,TRBJ2-1,TGTGCCAGCAGCCCAACTAGCGGGAGAAACAATGAGCAGTTCTTC,CASSPTSGRNNEQFF
TRBV5-6,NA,NA,TRBJ2-1,TGTGCCAGCAGCTGGGGAAATGAGCAGTTCTTC,CASSWGNEQFF